This T cell receptor (beta chain) was obtained from a study of T cell responses to AZD1222 COVID-19 vaccine. Study observations and caveats: Targets within unmutated variant regions were reportedly found for nearly half of spike-specific TCRs. Sampling that yielded the repertoires occurred only after the peak T cell response. Spike-specific TCR breadth and depth rose after two AZD1222 doses. The donor cohort was predominantly white British with a female majority, and clonal diversity may have been underestimated.

Produced via immunoSEQ multiplex PCR; TCRdb's table is partial and in-frame only. The sample has about 200,000 clones; approximately 90% are singletons. Germline V lookup: CDR1 MDHEN, CDR2 SYDVKM. The CDR3 loop spans 20 amino acids. V shed 3 bases and J 2 bases; nucleotides not matched to a gene: 17. Turning to this clone: The antigen is not known.

The receptor was isolated from an adult who received the MenACWY meningococcal vaccine as a control. Sample: peripheral blood, taken 28 days after the second dose of the MenACWY control vaccine. The V and J genes are TRBV28 and TRBJ1-5, with 9 bases that match TRBD1. The CDR3 DNA follows: TGTGCCAGCAGTTTGGATATTAGGACAGGGGTCAATCGGGGCAATCAGCCCCAGCATTTT. Its translation: CASSLDIRTGVNRGNQPQHF. Based on the CDR3 plus reference TRBV28 and TRBJ1-5, the full variable domain is DVKVTQSSRYLVKRTGEKVFLECVQDMDHENMFWYRQDPGLGLRLIYFSYDVKMKEKGDIPEGYSVSREKKERFSLILESASTNQTSMYLCASSLDIRTGVNRGNQPQHFGDGTRLSIL.